Detailed here is one TCR beta chain. This CDR3 spans 15 amino acids. The ends were cut back, 2 bases at V and 5 bases at J, with 13 bases in the middle. CDR1 SGHVS and CDR2 FQNEAQ come from the germline V gene. TCR beta CDR3 regions were amplified from RNA transcripts. The HTBI primer set served for first-round RT-PCR of the TCR CDR3. TCRdb itself ran the multiplex PCR reads through MiXCR, one entry per CDR3 protein. The data hold 300,000 to 400,000 distinct CDR3 sequences, with more than 12% observed a single time. Among ophthalmopathy patients, the Clinical Activity Score reached at least 3, the NOSPECS grade reached at least 4, and duration remained under 3 months. Researchers barred patients who had uncontrolled infection, other autoimmune disease, pregnancy or lactation. Fresh 10 ml peripheral blood yielded PBMCs. The sample belongs to a study of T cells in Graves' hyperthyroidism and ophthalmopathy. Study-wide background: Sampling of peripheral blood happened at initial diagnosis, prior to any treatment.

Sequenced material: blood. The genes are TRBV7-8 and TRBJ1-5; possibly TRBD1 for D (6 bases). The clonotype was recovered from a woman aged 30 to 39 with Graves' ophthalmopathy. CDR3 loop: CASSLFQGHDQPQHF. DNA of the CDR3: TGTGCCAGCAGCTTATTTCAGGGGCACGATCAGCCCCAGCATTTT.